This T cell receptor beta chain was sequenced during a study of T-cell memory formation after mild COVID-19. General study findings and limits: Confirmation was lacking for SARS-CoV-2 specificity of second-wave clones that peaked on day 37. Among clones contracting day 15 to 85, CD4/CD8 was balanced, whereas later expanders leaned CD4+.

Trimming removed 5 bases from V and 0 bases from J, with 8 bases in between. Germline values: CDR1 SGHAT, CDR2 FQNNGV. The CDR3 is made up of 13 amino acids. As to this clonotype: Its antigen is not identified.

TCRdb reprocessed the 5' RACE reads with MiXCR, giving one entry per CDR3 protein. Among around 110,000 distinct CDR3 sequences listed, 14% were seen once. The sample consisted of PBMCs or a T cell subset sorted from them (not recorded which). V gene TRBV11-2 combines with J gene TRBJ2-7; D gene unclear. This sequence was found in a man aged 18 to 29 who had mild COVID-19 (a few samples of this study predate the infection). Cell type and time point are not known. CDR3 region: CASSDFSSYEQYF. In nucleotides, the CDR3 is TGTGCCAGCAGCGACTTCAGCTCCTACGAGCAGTACTTC. Full variable domain (outside the CDR3, taken from reference TRBV11-2 and TRBJ2-7): EAGVAQSPRYKIIEKRQSVAFWCNPISGHATLYWYQQILGQGPKLLIQFQNNGVVDDSQLPKDRFSAERLKGVDSTLKIQPAKLEDSAVYLCASSDFSSYEQYFGPGTRLTVT.